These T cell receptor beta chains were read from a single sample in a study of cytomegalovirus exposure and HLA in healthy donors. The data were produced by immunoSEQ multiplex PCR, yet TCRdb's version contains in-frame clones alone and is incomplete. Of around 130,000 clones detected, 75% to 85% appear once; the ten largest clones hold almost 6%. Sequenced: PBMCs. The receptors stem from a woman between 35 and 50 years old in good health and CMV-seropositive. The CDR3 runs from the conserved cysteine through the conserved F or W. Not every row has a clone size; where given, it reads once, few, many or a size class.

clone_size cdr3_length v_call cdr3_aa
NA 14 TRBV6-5 CASRSTAGSAEQYF
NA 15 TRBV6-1 CASSERVVYNSPLHF
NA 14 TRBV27 CASRPGHLNTEAFF
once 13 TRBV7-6 CASSPRWNTEAFF
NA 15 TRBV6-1 CASKVGGATGETQYF
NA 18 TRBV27 CASSLFDRGKEGNTEAFF
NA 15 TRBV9 CASSVAGTRANEQFF
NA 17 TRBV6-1 CASSEGGTGDLNEKLFF
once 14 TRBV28 CASSRQGTGNTIYF
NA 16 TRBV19 CASSGRRGGIVQPQHF
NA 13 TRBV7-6 CASSLDRAGGYTF
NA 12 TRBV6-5 CATSGSADTQYF
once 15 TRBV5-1 CASSLAGGRTTEAFF
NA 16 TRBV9 CASSVESSSGANVLTF
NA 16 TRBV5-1 CASSLMSDRGNSPLHF
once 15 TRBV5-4 CASSPSQGMNTEAFF
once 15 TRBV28 CASSPDSGGAKEQYF
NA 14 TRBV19 CASSMGDRVSEQYF
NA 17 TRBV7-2 CASSLLPVSLAGYEQYF
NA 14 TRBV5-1 CASKRYSAGYGYTF
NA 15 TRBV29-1 CSVKAVAGFTDTQYF
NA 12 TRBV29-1 CSVEDSGFEQYF
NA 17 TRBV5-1 CASSGGDTHIAKNIQYF
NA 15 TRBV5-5 CASSLLGTSTDTQYF
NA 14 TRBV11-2 CASSLGPEDQPQHF
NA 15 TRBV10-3 CAISAGQGTSETQYF
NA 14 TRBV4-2 CASSQGTVGYEQYF
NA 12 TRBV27 CASSYGGSPLHF
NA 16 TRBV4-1 CASSQGQGTEGEKLFF
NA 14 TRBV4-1 CASSPDRGDYEQYF
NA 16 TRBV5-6 CASSSGTSGGQETQYF
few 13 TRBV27 CASSSRGFNEQFF